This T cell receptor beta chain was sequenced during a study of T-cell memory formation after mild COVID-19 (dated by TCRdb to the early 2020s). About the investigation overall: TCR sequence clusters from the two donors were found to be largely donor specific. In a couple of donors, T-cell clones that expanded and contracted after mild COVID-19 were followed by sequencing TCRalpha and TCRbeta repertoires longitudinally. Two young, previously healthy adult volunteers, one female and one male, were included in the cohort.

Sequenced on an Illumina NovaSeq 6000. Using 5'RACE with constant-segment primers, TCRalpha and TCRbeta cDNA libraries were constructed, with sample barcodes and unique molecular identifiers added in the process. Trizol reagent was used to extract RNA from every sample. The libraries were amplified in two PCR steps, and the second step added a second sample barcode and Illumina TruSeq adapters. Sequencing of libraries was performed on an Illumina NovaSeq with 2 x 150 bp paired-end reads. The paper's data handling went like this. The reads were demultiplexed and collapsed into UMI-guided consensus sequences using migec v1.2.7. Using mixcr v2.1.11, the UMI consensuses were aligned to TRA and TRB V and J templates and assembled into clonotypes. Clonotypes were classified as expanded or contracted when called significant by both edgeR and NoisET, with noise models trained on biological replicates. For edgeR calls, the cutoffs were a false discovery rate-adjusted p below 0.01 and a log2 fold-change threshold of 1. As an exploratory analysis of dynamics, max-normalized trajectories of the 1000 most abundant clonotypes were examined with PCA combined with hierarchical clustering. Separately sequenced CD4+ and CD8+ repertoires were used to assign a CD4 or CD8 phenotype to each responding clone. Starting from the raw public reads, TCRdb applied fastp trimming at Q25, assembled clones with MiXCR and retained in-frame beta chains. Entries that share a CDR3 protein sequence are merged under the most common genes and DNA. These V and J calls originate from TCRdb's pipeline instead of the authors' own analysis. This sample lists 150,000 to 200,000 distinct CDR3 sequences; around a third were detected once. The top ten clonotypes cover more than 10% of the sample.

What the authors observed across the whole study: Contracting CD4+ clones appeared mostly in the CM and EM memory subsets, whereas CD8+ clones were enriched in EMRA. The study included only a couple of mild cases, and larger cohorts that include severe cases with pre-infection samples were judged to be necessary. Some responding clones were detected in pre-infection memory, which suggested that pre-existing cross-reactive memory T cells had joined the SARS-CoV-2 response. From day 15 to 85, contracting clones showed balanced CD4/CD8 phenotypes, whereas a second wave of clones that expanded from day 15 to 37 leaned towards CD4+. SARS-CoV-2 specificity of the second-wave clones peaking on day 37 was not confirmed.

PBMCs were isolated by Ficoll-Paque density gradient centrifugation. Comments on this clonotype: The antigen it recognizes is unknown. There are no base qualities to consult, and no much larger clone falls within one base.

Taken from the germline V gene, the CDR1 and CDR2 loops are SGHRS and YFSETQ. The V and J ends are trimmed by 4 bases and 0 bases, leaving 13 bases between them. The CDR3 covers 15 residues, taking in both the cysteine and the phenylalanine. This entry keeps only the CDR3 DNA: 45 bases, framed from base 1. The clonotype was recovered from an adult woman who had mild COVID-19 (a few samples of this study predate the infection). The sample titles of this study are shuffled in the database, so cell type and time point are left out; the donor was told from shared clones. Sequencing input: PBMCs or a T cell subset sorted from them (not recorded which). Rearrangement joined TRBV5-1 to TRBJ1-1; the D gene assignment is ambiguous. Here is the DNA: TGCGCCAGCAGCGCAGGACGGACCATGAACACTGAAGCTTTCTTT. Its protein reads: CASSAGRTMNTEAFF.